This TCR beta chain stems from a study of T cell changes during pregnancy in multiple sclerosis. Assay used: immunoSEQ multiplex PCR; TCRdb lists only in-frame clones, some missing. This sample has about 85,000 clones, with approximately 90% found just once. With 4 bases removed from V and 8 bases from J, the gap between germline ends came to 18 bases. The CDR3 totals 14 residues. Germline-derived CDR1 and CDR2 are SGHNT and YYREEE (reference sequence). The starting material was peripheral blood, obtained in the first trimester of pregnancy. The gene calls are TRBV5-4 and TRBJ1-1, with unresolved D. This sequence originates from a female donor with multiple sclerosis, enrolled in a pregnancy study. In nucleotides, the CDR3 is TGTGCCAGCAGCCGACTAGAGGGTACGGGCGAAGCTTTCTTT. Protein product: CASSRLEGTGEAFF.